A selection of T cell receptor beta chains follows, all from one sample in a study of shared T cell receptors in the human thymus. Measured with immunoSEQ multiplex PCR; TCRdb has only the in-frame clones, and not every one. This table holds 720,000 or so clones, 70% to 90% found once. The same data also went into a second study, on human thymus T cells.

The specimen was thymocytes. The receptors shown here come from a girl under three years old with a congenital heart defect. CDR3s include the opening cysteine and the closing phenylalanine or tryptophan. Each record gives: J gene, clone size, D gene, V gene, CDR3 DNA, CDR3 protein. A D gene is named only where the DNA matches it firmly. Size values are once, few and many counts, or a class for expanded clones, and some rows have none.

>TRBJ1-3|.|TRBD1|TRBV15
TGTGCCACCAGCAGAGAAAACCGGGACAGGGATGAAAACACCATATATTTT
CATSRENRDRDENTIYF
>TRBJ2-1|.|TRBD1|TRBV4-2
TGTGCCAGCAGCCCAAAGAAGGGACAGTCGGCCTACAATGAGCAGTTCTTC
CASSPKKGQSAYNEQFF
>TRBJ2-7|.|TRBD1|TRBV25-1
TGTGCCAGCCTCTCTTCCATATCACAGGGGGAGTATAGCGGGCAGTACTTC
CASLSSISQGEYSGQYF
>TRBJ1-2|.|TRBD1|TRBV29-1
TGCAGCGTAGGACAGGGGACGGAGGGCTACACCTTC
CSVGQGTEGYTF
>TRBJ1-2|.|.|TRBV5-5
TGTGCCAGCAGCTTCGGACGGAGGGACTATGGCTACACCTTC
CASSFGRRDYGYTF
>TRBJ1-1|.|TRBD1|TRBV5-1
TGCGCCAGCAGCCAAACCTCCGGGACAGTGAACACTGAAGCTTTCTTT
CASSQTSGTVNTEAFF
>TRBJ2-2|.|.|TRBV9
TGTGCCAGCAGCGTCGGAGGCAGACTGAACACCGGGGAGCTGTTTTTT
CASSVGGRLNTGELFF
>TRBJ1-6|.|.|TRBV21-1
TGTGCCAGCAGCAGACACCTTTCTGGGACAGGGAAGAGCCGGGATAATTCACCCCTCCACTTT
CASSRHLSGTGKSRDNSPLHF
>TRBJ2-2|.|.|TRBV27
TGTGCCAGCTCCAAGGGAGCCGGGGAGCTGTTTTTT
CASSKGAGELFF
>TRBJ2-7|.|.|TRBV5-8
TGTGCCAGCATTAGACCCCAAGACAGATTCTACGAGCAGTACTTC
CASIRPQDRFYEQYF
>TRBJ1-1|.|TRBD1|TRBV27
TGTGCCAGCAGTCCCCGCCCCTGGACAGGGGAAGCTTTCTTT
CASSPRPWTGEAFF
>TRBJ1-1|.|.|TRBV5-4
TGTGCCAGCAGCAGCTGGGGGCAGTTGAACACTGAAGCTTTCTTT
CASSSWGQLNTEAFF
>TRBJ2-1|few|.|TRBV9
TGTGCCAGCAGCGTAGGCGGGACAGATTACAATGAGCAGTTCTTC
CASSVGGTDYNEQFF
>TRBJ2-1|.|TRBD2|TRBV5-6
TGTGCCAGCAGCTTGGTGCGGGGGGTGGGGAATGAGCAGTTCTTC
CASSLVRGVGNEQFF
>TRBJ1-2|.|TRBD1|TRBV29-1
TGCAGCTCTGAGGACAGGGTGGATGGCTACACCTTC
CSSEDRVDGYTF
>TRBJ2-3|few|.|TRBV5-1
TGCGCCAGCAGCTTTGACAGAGGCACAGATACGCAGTATTTT
CASSFDRGTDTQYF
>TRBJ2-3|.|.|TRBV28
TGTGCCAGCAGTTTAGAGATTCGTGGCGGGCGGGCTGGTGACACAGATACGCAGTATTTT
CASSLEIRGGRAGDTDTQYF
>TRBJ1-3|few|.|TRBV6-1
TGTGCCAGCAGTGAAGAATTGCCGGGGACATATCAAATGCCCAGAGGATACACCATATATTTT
CASSEELPGTYQMPRGYTIYF
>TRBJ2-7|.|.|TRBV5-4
TGTGCCAGCAGCTTGTCATGGCGGGCGAGCTCCTACGAGCAGTACTTC
CASSLSWRASSYEQYF
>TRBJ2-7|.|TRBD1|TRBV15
TGTGCCACCAGCAGAGGGCAGGACAGGGCGTACGAGCAGTACTTC
CATSRGQDRAYEQYF
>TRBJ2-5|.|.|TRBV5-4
TGTGCCAGCAGCTTGAACAGGCTCCAAGAGACCCAGTACTTC
CASSLNRLQETQYF
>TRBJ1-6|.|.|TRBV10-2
TGCGCCAGCAGTAGTGTCAGGGTGGTCAATAATTCACCCCTCCACTTT
CASSSVRVVNNSPLHF
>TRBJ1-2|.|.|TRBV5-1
TGCGCCAGCAGCCTCCCCGGGATATATGGCTACACCTTC
CASSLPGIYGYTF
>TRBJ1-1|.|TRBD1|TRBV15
TGTGCCACCAGCTGCCACCGGGACAGGGGGCGCATCATGAACACTGAAGCTTTCTTT
CATSCHRDRGRIMNTEAFF
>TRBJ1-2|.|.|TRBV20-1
TGCAGTGCTAGCCTCTATGGCTACACCTTC
CSASLYGYTF
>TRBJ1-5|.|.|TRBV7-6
TGTGCCAGCAGCCCGAGGCCCGATCAGCCCCAGCATTTT
CASSPRPDQPQHF
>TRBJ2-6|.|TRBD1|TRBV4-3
TGCGCCAGCAGCCAAGAGGGTTCAGGGGGTGCCGGGGCCAACGTCCTGACTTTC
CASSQEGSGGAGANVLTF
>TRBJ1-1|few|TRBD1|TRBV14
TGTGCCAGCAGGGCCGACAGGGGATTGAACACTGAAGCTTTCTTT
CASRADRGLNTEAFF
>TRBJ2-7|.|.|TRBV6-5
TGTGCCAGCAGTTACGGGAGGAACTACTACGAGCAGTACTTC
CASSYGRNYYEQYF
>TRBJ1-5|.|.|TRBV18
TGTGCCAGCTCACCACCGTTCCTTCCCGACGGGCAGCCCCAGCATTTT
CASSPPFLPDGQPQHF
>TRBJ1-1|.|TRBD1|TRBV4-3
TGCGCCAGCAGCTGTAGAGGGGGCCTCGACACTGAAGCTTTCTTT
CASSCRGGLDTEAFF
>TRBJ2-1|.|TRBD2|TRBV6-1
TGTGCCAGCTTTGGCGGGAGCTCCTACAATGAGCAGTTCTTC
CASFGGSSYNEQFF
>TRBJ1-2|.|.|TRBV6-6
TGTGCCAGCAGTCCAATTGCGGGGGGACATGGCTACACCTTC
CASSPIAGGHGYTF
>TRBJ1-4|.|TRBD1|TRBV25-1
TGTGCCAGCAGCACAAAACGGACAGGGGTCACAACTAATGAAAAACTGTTTTTT
CASSTKRTGVTTNEKLFF
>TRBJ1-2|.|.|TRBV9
TGTGCCAGCTCCTTGGGGGGAGGGAACTATGGCTACACCTTC
CASSLGGGNYGYTF
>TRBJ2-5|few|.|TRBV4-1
TGCGCCAGCAGCCAAGATGTTACAAACCCGATACAAGAGACCCAGTACTTC
CASSQDVTNPIQETQYF
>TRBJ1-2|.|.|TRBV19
TGTGCCAGTAGCACAACAGGTCACTATGGCTACACCTTC
CASSTTGHYGYTF
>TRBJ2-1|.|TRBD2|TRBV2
TGTGCCAGCATCGGCGGGCGGGGGGGCGTGGATGAGCAGTTCTTC
CASIGGRGGVDEQFF
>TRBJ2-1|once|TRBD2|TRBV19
TGTGCCAGTATTGGCGGGGGGTTCAATGAGCAGTTCTTC
CASIGGGFNEQFF
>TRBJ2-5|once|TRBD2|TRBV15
TGTGCCACCAGCAGACTAGCGGGGGAGGGTTTGGAGACCCAGTACTTC
CATSRLAGEGLETQYF
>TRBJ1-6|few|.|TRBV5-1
TGCGCCAGCAGCTTGAACAGGGAAGGCTCCTATAATTCACCCCTCCACTTT
CASSLNREGSYNSPLHF
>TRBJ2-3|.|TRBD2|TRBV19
TGTGCCAGTAGTATAGACCCCGTACTAGCGGGGGATACAGATACGCAGTATTTT
CASSIDPVLAGDTDTQYF
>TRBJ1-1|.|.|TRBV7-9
TGTGCCAGCAGCTTATTTCTGCGGTGGACAGAATCTCGAGCTTTCTTT
CASSLFLRWTESRAFF
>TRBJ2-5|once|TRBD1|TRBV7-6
TGTGCCAGCAGCCCATATGAGGGGGCCCATAAAGAGACCCAGTACTTC
CASSPYEGAHKETQYF
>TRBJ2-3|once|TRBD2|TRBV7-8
TGTGCCAGCAGCTCGCCAACCCAGACTAGCGAGGAGACAGATACGCAGTATTTT
CASSSPTQTSEETDTQYF
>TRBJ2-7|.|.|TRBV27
TGTGCCAGCAGTTTATTTGCAGGGCTCTACGAGCAGTACTTC
CASSLFAGLYEQYF
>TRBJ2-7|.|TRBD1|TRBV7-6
TGTGCCAGCAGCTTAGAGTGGATTGGACAGGGACAATTCTACGAGCAGTACTTC
CASSLEWIGQGQFYEQYF
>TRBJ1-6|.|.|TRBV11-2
TGTGCCAGCAGCACCCGACAGTTTCTTTCCTATAATTCACCCCTCCACTTT
CASSTRQFLSYNSPLHF
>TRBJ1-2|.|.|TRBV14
TGTGCCAGCAGCCAAGGGGCACCAAACTATGGCTACACCTTC
CASSQGAPNYGYTF
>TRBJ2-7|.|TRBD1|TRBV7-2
TGTGCCAGCAATCAGACAAACAGGGGGAGCTCCTACGAGCAGTACTTC
CASNQTNRGSSYEQYF
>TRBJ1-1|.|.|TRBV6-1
TGTGCCAGCAGTGAAGCCCAGGGATTTCCCCGCAGAGCTTTCTTT
CASSEAQGFPRRAFF
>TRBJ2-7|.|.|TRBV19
TGTGCCAGTAGTAAGGTCTCGACAGCTACAACCTACGAGCAGTACTTC
CASSKVSTATTYEQYF
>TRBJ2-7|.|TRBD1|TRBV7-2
TGTGCCAGCAGCCCCCGCACAGGGGGCATTTACGAGCAGTACTTC
CASSPRTGGIYEQYF
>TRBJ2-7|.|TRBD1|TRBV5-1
TGCGCCAGCAGCTTGGTGGCGACAGGGGAAATCTCCTACGAGCAGTACTTC
CASSLVATGEISYEQYF